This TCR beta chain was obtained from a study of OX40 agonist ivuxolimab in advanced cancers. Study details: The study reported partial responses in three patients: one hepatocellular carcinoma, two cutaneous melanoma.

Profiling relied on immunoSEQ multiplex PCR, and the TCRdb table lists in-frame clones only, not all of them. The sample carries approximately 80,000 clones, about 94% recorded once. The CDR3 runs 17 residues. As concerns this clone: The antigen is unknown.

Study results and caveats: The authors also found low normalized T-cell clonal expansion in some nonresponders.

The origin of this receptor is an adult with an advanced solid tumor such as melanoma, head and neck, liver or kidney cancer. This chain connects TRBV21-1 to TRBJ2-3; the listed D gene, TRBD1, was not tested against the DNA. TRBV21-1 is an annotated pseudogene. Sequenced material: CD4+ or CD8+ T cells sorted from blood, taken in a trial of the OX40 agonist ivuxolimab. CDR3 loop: CASSTSRTGKATDTQYF. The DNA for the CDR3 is TGTGCCAGCAGCACCAGCCGGACAGGGAAGGCCACAGATACGCAGTATTTT.